This TCR beta chain was obtained from a study of metastatic and nonmetastatic thyroid tumors. Study-wide context: Across blood and tumor or nodule tissue, repertoires from malignant and benign thyroid patients were compared with one another.

Via MiXCR, TCRdb re-called the PCR reads. The top ten clones hold about 14% of a sample with approximately 41,000 clones, roughly 26% of them seen once. This clone was picked up many times. The entire patient cohort was treatment-naive prior to thyroid surgery. The sequencing sample was made of tumor tissue. This sequence was found in a female donor with papillary thyroid cancer or a benign thyroid nodule (not recorded which). Some clones in this sample may be carry-over from other donors' samples.

The CDR3 DNA follows: TGCAGTCCTTCGGACAACTATGGCTACACCTTC. Translation: CSPSDNYGYTF. The rearrangement joins TRBV20-1 to TRBJ1-2, with D unclear. The CDR3 is 11 residues long. Germline CDR1 and CDR2: DFQATT and SNEGSKA (reference sequence). V was cut by 8 bases and J by 2 bases, with 9 bases left in between.